This is a list of T cell receptor beta chains from one sample in a study of blood T cell repertoires in COVID-19. Clones were sequenced by immunoSEQ multiplex PCR, and TCRdb holds only the in-frame ones, with some missing. The table shows about 250,000 clones, with 75% to 90% occurring only once. Sequenced material: PBMCs or T cells enriched from blood (not recorded which). All receptors come from a woman aged 25 to 39 who had recovered from COVID-19. The CDR3 runs from the conserved cysteine through the conserved F or W. Fields, in order: V gene, J gene, clone size, D gene, CDR3 protein, CDR3 DNA. A D gene is named only where the DNA matches it firmly. Size is omitted from some rows. Given values are once, few, many or a class for expanded clones.

TRBV19	TRBJ2-3	-	TRBD2	CASRTSGGPSTDTQYF	TGTGCCAGTAGGACTAGCGGGGGGCCGAGCACAGATACGCAGTATTTT
TRBV5-4	TRBJ1-6	-	-	CASSRAWDPSSPLHF	TGTGCCAGCAGCCGGGCCTGGGATCCTAGCTCACCCCTCCACTTT
TRBV28	TRBJ2-1	-	-	CATNDVSGPTDEQFF	TGTGCCACAAATGACGTTAGCGGCCCTACCGATGAGCAGTTCTTC
TRBV5-6	TRBJ1-4	few	TRBD1	CASISSERGPNEKLFF	TGTGCCAGCATATCCTCCGAGAGGGGGCCGAATGAAAAACTGTTTTTT
TRBV28	TRBJ1-1	-	TRBD1	CASRGTGPNTEAFF	TGTGCCAGCAGGGGGACAGGTCCGAACACTGAAGCTTTCTTT
TRBV15	TRBJ1-5	-	-	CATSRDLATGNQPQHF	TGTGCCACCAGCAGAGATTTGGCCACGGGGAATCAGCCCCAGCATTTT
TRBV5-1	TRBJ1-2	-	-	CASSLGQVYGYTF	TGCGCCAGCAGCTTGGGACAGGTCTATGGCTACACCTTC
TRBV2	TRBJ1-2	-	-	CAKGRGGYGYTF	TGTGCCAAGGGGAGGGGCGGCTATGGCTACACCTTC
TRBV15	TRBJ2-1	-	TRBD2	CATSRATGLAGLYNEQFF	TGTGCCACCAGCAGAGCCACCGGACTAGCGGGCCTCTACAATGAGCAGTTCTTC
TRBV28	TRBJ2-2	-	-	CASSSPRGLASNVNTGELFF	TGTGCCAGCAGTTCGCCCCGCGGGCTAGCGTCGAACGTGAACACCGGGGAGCTGTTTTTT
TRBV9	TRBJ2-3	-	-	CASSESPGDTQYF	TGTGCCAGCAGCGAGTCCCCGGGGGATACGCAGTATTTT
TRBV3-1/TRBV3-2	TRBJ2-5	-	TRBD2	CASSHNPGTSGQETQYF	TGTGCCAGCAGCCACAACCCGGGGACTAGCGGACAAGAGACCCAGTACTTC
TRBV18	TRBJ1-3	-	-	CASSEQKGAGNTIYF	TGTGCCAGCTCAGAACAAAAGGGGGCTGGAAACACCATATATTTT
TRBV28	TRBJ1-1	-	-	CASSFVQPNTEAFF	TGTGCCAGCAGTTTCGTACAGCCGAACACTGAAGCTTTCTTT
TRBV20-1	TRBJ1-6	-	-	CSASVFAPRYYNSPLHF	TGCAGTGCTAGTGTCTTCGCACCCCGCTATTATAATTCACCCCTCCACTTT
TRBV7-9	TRBJ1-4	-	TRBD1	CASRATGMDEKLFF	TGTGCCAGCAGGGCGACAGGGATGGATGAAAAACTGTTTTTT
TRBV29-1	TRBJ1-2	-	-	CSVDTAGQMKGYTF	TGCAGCGTGGATACCGCTGGGCAGATGAAGGGCTACACCTTC
TRBV30	TRBJ2-4	few	-	CAWREGARDIQYF	TGTGCCTGGAGGGAGGGGGCGAGGGACATTCAGTACTTC
TRBV27	TRBJ1-1	-	-	CASSPDPYRYTEAFF	TGTGCCAGCAGTCCCGACCCCTACAGGTACACTGAAGCTTTCTTT
TRBV18	TRBJ2-1	-	TRBD1	CASSPRTGNNEQFF	TGTGCCAGCTCACCACGGACAGGTAACAATGAGCAGTTCTTC
TRBV5-1	TRBJ2-3	-	-	CASSLGLAQYF	TGCGCCAGCAGCTTGGGGCTAGCGCAGTATTTT
TRBV4-1	TRBJ1-4	-	TRBD1	CASSQIQGFEKLFF	TGCGCCAGCAGCCAGATACAGGGGTTCGAAAAACTGTTTTTT
TRBV5-1	TRBJ2-1	-	-	CASSLAGTGSSYNEQFF	TGCGCCAGCAGCTTGGCTGGAACGGGGAGCTCCTACAATGAGCAGTTCTTC
TRBV15	TRBJ1-1	-	-	CATSIQGRREAFF	TGTGCCACCAGCATACAGGGACGGCGTGAAGCTTTCTTT
TRBV19	TRBJ2-2	few	-	CASSSGDINTGELFF	TGTGCCAGTAGTAGCGGAGATATTAACACCGGGGAGCTGTTTTTT
TRBV11-2	TRBJ1-2	-	-	CASRSLGGPPGYTF	TGTGCCAGCAGGTCCCTGGGGGGGCCCCCGGGCTACACCTTC
TRBV30	TRBJ1-1	-	-	CAWSSIGGGTEAFF	TGTGCCTGGAGTTCAATAGGAGGAGGCACTGAAGCTTTCTTT
TRBV7-8	TRBJ1-6	-	TRBD1	CASRGGTGAFGGSNSPLHF	TGTGCCAGCAGGGGCGGGACAGGGGCTTTTGGTGGTAGTAATTCACCCCTCCACTTT
TRBV7-9	TRBJ1-3	-	TRBD1	CASSPDRVGNTIYF	TGTGCCAGCAGCCCCGACAGGGTTGGAAACACCATATATTTT
TRBV7-9	TRBJ1-1	once	TRBD1	CASSLETGGYTEAFF	TGTGCCAGCAGCTTAGAAACAGGGGGGTATACTGAAGCTTTCTTT
TRBV28	TRBJ2-7	-	-	CASSLFGGSKYEQYF	TGTGCCAGCAGCTTGTTCGGTGGGAGTAAATACGAGCAGTACTTC
TRBV7-9	TRBJ2-3	-	-	CASSPGADTQYF	TGTGCCAGCAGCCCCGGGGCAGATACGCAGTATTTT
TRBV28	TRBJ2-1	-	-	CATLRGPYNEQFF	TGTGCCACTCTCCGGGGTCCGTACAATGAGCAGTTCTTC
TRBV19	TRBJ1-5	-	-	CASSLFPTSNQPQHF	TGTGCCAGTAGTCTCTTCCCTACTAGCAATCAGCCCCAGCATTTT
TRBV9	TRBJ1-5	-	-	CASSDGPGSQPQHF	TGTGCCAGCAGCGACGGACCCGGGAGTCAGCCCCAGCATTTT
TRBV21-1	TRBJ2-5	-	-	CASSLRETQYF	TGTGCCAGCAGCCTTCGTGAGACCCAGTACTTC
TRBV28	TRBJ1-4	-	-	CASSPDSRNEKLFF	TGTGCCAGCAGTCCGGACAGTCGTAATGAAAAACTGTTTTTT
TRBV7-2	TRBJ2-3	-	-	CASSSRGGRRTDTQYF	TGTGCCAGCAGCTCAAGGGGGGGGAGACGCACAGATACGCAGTATTTT
TRBV27	TRBJ2-7	-	-	CASSLRGGPDEQYF	TGTGCCAGCAGTTTACGAGGGGGTCCCGACGAGCAGTACTTC
TRBV19	TRBJ1-5	-	-	CASSIGAYSNQPQHF	TGTGCCAGTAGTATAGGAGCGTATAGCAATCAGCCCCAGCATTTT
TRBV4-2	TRBJ2-3	few	TRBD2	CASSRELAGTDTQYF	TGTGCCAGCAGCCGAGAACTAGCGGGCACAGATACGCAGTATTTT
TRBV5-1	TRBJ1-1	-	TRBD1	CASSRIGTAYTEAFF	TGCGCCAGCAGCCGTATCGGGACAGCCTACACTGAAGCTTTCTTT
TRBV15	TRBJ1-1	-	-	CATSRDPGVNTEAFF	TGTGCCACCAGCAGAGATCCAGGGGTGAACACTGAAGCTTTCTTT
TRBV27	TRBJ1-1	-	-	CASNPLQGTEAFF	TGTGCCAGCAACCCACTCCAGGGCACTGAAGCTTTCTTT
TRBV9	TRBJ2-1	-	-	CASSTLGRSYNEQFF	TGTGCCAGCAGCACTCTAGGGAGGTCCTACAATGAGCAGTTCTTC
TRBV21-1	TRBJ1-5	-	-	CASSNGTVYQPQHF	TGTGCCAGCAGCAACGGGACAGTCTATCAGCCCCAGCATTTT
TRBV10-3	TRBJ2-1	-	-	CAISAASMRDEQFF	TGTGCCATCAGTGCGGCCTCCATGAGGGATGAGCAGTTCTTC
TRBV5-1	TRBJ2-3	-	TRBD2	CASSYLNGRGGTDTQYF	TGCGCCAGCAGTTATCTCAACGGGAGGGGAGGCACAGATACGCAGTATTTT
TRBV10-2	TRBJ1-1	-	-	CASKTLREEKAFF	TGCGCCAGCAAAACGCTCAGGGAGGAGAAAGCTTTCTTT
TRBV19	TRBJ1-2	once	-	CASRIRGDLIGYTF	TGTGCCAGTAGGATTCGGGGGGACCTCATCGGCTACACCTTC
TRBV29-1	TRBJ1-1	few	-	CSVAQNTEAFF	TGCAGCGTTGCCCAGAACACTGAAGCTTTCTTT
TRBV14	TRBJ2-6	-	-	CASSHFDRGANVLTF	TGTGCCAGCAGCCATTTCGACAGGGGGGCCAACGTCCTGACTTTC
TRBV13	TRBJ2-1	-	TRBD2	CASSLSGGPAYNEQFF	TGTGCCAGCAGCCTCAGCGGGGGCCCTGCCTACAATGAGCAGTTCTTC
TRBV4-2	TRBJ1-4	few	-	CASSLSGPNNEKLFF	TGTGCCAGCAGCCTCAGTGGGCCTAATAATGAAAAACTGTTTTTT
TRBV6-4	TRBJ2-1	-	TRBD1	CASSLSGTGGNEQFF	TGTGCCAGCAGTCTCTCCGGGACAGGGGGCAATGAGCAGTTCTTC